One and the same sample provided the 23 T cell receptor beta chains below, sequenced in a study of early T cells in non-severe SARS-CoV-2 infection. In TCRdb, the 5' RACE reads were re-called with MiXCR into one record per CDR3 protein. The sample contains over 80,000 distinct CDR3 sequences, approximately 12% of which appear only once. Specimen: whole blood, collected at baseline. All receptors derive from an adult who was a healthcare worker with PCR-confirmed SARS-CoV-2 infection or an uninfected control (not recorded which).

The chain couples TRBV18 to TRBJ1-1, with D perhaps TRBD1 (6 bases). The germline V gene encodes CDR1 KGHSH and CDR2 LQKENI. Trimming took off 4 bases at V and 5 bases at J, with 11 bases between the two ends. The CDR3 sequence is 13 residues long. DNA for the CDR3: TGTGCCAGCTCACAGGGGGAGGGAACTGAAGCTTTCTTT. Translation: CASSQGEGTEAFF.

The chain carries TRBV7-8 and TRBJ1-2; 7 nucleotides agree with TRBD1. In germline, CDR1 is SGHVS, CDR2 FQNEAQ. The V segment lost 5 bases and the J segment 1 base; nucleotides outside the gene matches: 4. The CDR3 is 14 residues long. In DNA, the CDR3 is TGTGCCAGCAGCCCGACAGGGAGTAACTATGGCTACACCTTC. As protein: CASSPTGSNYGYTF.

This clonotype has more than one count but fewer than ten. This rearrangement joins TRBV6-5 to TRBJ1-2; D is perhaps TRBD1 (5 bases). Germline V gene data show CDR1 as MNHEY and CDR2 as SVGAGI. With 7 bases removed from V and 7 bases from J, the gap between germline ends came to 19 bases. The length of the CDR3 is 14 residues. The CDR3 is CASTPLGQGGGYTF. The CDR3 nucleotides read TGTGCCAGCACCCCCCTGGGGCAGGGAGGTGGCTACACCTTC.

The rearrangement uses TRBV5-4 and TRBJ2-2, with TRBD2 matching over 9 bases. The CDR3 is 17 amino acids. V was pared by 2 bases and J by 4 bases, with 9 bases of the junction left unmatched. Per the germline V gene, CDR1 is SGHNT and CDR2 is YYREEE (reference sequence). For the CDR3, the DNA is TGTGCCAGCAGCTTCCCTGTAGCGGGAGTGGGCACCGGGGAGCTGTTTTTT. Translation gives CASSFPVAGVGTGELFF.

The CDR3 DNA is TGTGCCAGCAGCTCGCTAGCGGGGGGACCTTTTAGCACAGATACGCAGTATTTT. It codes for CASSSLAGGPFSTDTQYF. This chain links TRBV7-6 with TRBJ2-3; 11 bases match TRBD2. The CDR3 is made up of 18 amino acids. The ends lost 4 bases at V and 0 bases at J; junction bases unmatched: 9. Germline V gene lookup returns CDR1 SGHVS and CDR2 FNYEAQ.

Only a few counts were recorded for this clonotype. The CDR3, as DNA: TGTGCCAGCAGCTTAGCGCGTAGTAGCGGGACCTCGACCTACAATGAGCAGTTCTTC. Translation gives CASSLARSSGTSTYNEQFF. The V and J genes are TRBV7-8 and TRBJ2-1; TRBD2 matches at 8 bases. The V gene's germline CDR1 is SGHVS and CDR2 FQNEAQ. This CDR3 spans 19 amino acids. Trimming took 0 bases from V and 2 from J; bases not matched to a gene: 12.

This clonotype was seen repeatedly, ten times or more. The rearrangement uses TRBV10-3 and TRBJ2-7; TRBD2 matches at 7 bases. The ends lost 3 bases at V and 1 base at J; junction bases unmatched: 9. The CDR3 runs 16 residues. The germline V gene encodes CDR1 ENHRY and CDR2 SYGVKD. CDR3 bases: TGTGCCATCAGTGATGTAGACGCTAGCGGATCCTACGAGCAGTACTTC. Encoded protein: CAISDVDASGSYEQYF.

This clonotype has just a few counts. The chain carries TRBV3-1 and TRBJ2-6; possibly TRBD2 for D (6 bases). There are 19 residues in the CDR3. From germline, CDR1 is LGHDT and CDR2 YNNKEL (reference sequence). V lost 3 bases and J lost 4, with 22 bases in between. The CDR3 nucleotides are TGTGCCAGCAGCCAGGGGCGCGGGGTAAGAGAGTTCGGGGCCAACGTCCTGACTTTC. Amino acids: CASSQGRGVREFGANVLTF.

There are a few counts of this clonotype. One end of the junction varies from germline; a read error may be responsible. This chain joins TRBV11-2 and TRBJ2-7; the D gene is possibly TRBD2 (7 bases). The CDR3 runs to 13 residues. CDR1 and CDR2 (germline): SGHAT, FQNNGV. CDR3 bases: TGTGCCAGCAGCTTAGTGGGAGGGACACGCATTGGCTTC. Its protein product is CASSLVGGTRIGF. The full variable domain, in which reference TRBV11-2 and TRBJ2-7 provide the parts outside the CDR3, is EAGVAQSPRYKIIEKRQSVAFWCNPISGHATLYWYQQILGQGPKLLIQFQNNGVVDDSQLPKDRFSAERLKGVDSTLKIQPAKLEDSAVYLCASSLVGGTRIGFGPGTRLTVT.

In its sample, this clonotype was seen a few times. The chain links TRBV9 to TRBJ2-3, with 7 nucleotides matching TRBD1. Germline V gene lookup returns CDR1 SGDLS and CDR2 YYNGEE. CDR3 size: 14 residues. Trimming removed 2 bases from V and 4 bases from J; junction bases left unmatched: 4. CDR3 loop: CASSVTTGPDTQYF. The DNA for the CDR3 is TGTGCCAGCAGCGTCACGACAGGGCCAGATACGCAGTATTTT.

This clonotype was counted many times. The chain has TRBV4-2 and TRBJ2-7; tentative D call: TRBD1 (5 bases). Germline assignment: CDR1 LGHNA and CDR2 YNFKEQ. V lost 0 bases and J lost 2, with 11 bases in between. The CDR3 is 15 amino acids. CDR3 in amino acids: CASSQEVDSTYEQYF. DNA for the CDR3: TGTGCCAGCAGCCAAGAGGTAGACAGTACCTACGAGCAGTACTTC.

This clonotype was recorded many times. The V call is TRBV18, the J call TRBJ2-3; D may be TRBD2 (6 bases). The V gene's germline CDR1 is KGHSH and CDR2 LQKENI. This CDR3 is built from 15 residues. Trimming left V 3 bases short and J 6 bases short, with 16 bases between. CDR3 bases: TGTGCCAGCTCACCCGGGACTGGAAGCGGGGATACGCAGTATTTT. This translates into CASSPGTGSGDTQYF.

A few counts support this clonotype. V usage is TRBV9 and J usage is TRBJ2-1; D uncertain. The CDR3 has 13 residues. CDR1 and CDR2 from the germline V gene are SGDLS and YYNGEE. V was shortened by 8 bases and J by 8 bases, with 17 bases between the two germline ends. DNA of the CDR3: TGTGCCAGGAATTCGAGCTGGGGTCATGAGCAGTTCTTC. It is translated as CARNSSWGHEQFF.

This clonotype was seen at least ten times. This rearrangement joins TRBV27 to TRBJ2-7; D perhaps matches TRBD1 (7 bases). Germline CDR1 is MNHEY and CDR2 is SMNVEV (reference sequence). CDR3 size: 16 residues. Trimming pared 5 bases from V and 3 bases from J, leaving 20 bases between. The CDR3 loop reads CASSHTKVRGDYEQYF. DNA for the CDR3: TGTGCCAGCAGTCATACCAAGGTCAGGGGGGACTACGAGCAGTACTTC.

This clonotype was counted only a few times. CDR3 DNA sequence: TGCAGTGCCCCAGTGGGCAGGGGGCGCTTGGGGAACACTGAAGCTTTCTTT. Translating gives CSAPVGRGRLGNTEAFF. The chain employs TRBV20-1 and TRBJ1-1, with 8 bases lining up with TRBD1. V gave up 6 bases and J gave up 1 base; unmatched junction bases: 16. Germline assignment: CDR1 DFQATT and CDR2 SNEGSKA (reference sequence). This CDR3 comprises 17 residues.

This clonotype has a count of ten or more. The chain joins TRBV28 to TRBJ1-6; D is perhaps TRBD1 (5 bases). The CDR3 is made up of 15 amino acids. CDR1 MDHEN and CDR2 SYDVKM come from the germline V gene. Deletions cut 8 bases from V and 3 bases from J, with 14 bases between. CDR3 coding DNA: TGTGCCAGCCGTAGGGGAGAGGGCTATAATTCACCCCTCCACTTT. Translating it yields CASRRGEGYNSPLHF.

V gene TRBV7-3 combines with J gene TRBJ1-6, with D tentatively TRBD1 (6 bases). CDR3 length equals 14 residues. Germline V gene data show CDR1 as SGHTA and CDR2 as FQGTGA. V was shortened by 6 bases and J by 6 bases, with 12 bases between the two germline ends. CDR3 sequence: CASSTGTPNSPLHF. CDR3 DNA sequence: TGTGCCAGCAGTACAGGGACACCTAATTCACCCCTCCACTTT.

The sample holds a few counts of this clonotype. The V and J genes are TRBV9 and TRBJ1-1; maybe TRBD1 (5 bases). V was cut by 2 bases and J by 3 bases, with 11 bases left in between. Germline V CDR1 and CDR2: SGDLS, YYNGEE. The CDR3 consists of 14 residues. For the CDR3, the DNA is TGTGCCAGCAGCGTCGCTGCGGGGGACACTGAAGCTTTCTTT. Protein product: CASSVAAGDTEAFF.

The chain couples TRBV6-5 to TRBJ1-1, with 7 bases matching TRBD1. Looked up from germline, CDR1 is MNHEY and CDR2 is SVGAGI. Germline trimming cut 5 bases from V and 5 bases from J; bases unmatched to any gene: 5. CDR3 length: 13 residues. As DNA, the CDR3 is TGTGCCAGCAGTCGGGGACAGCGAACTGAAGCTTTCTTT. As protein: CASSRGQRTEAFF.

This rearrangement joins TRBV28 to TRBJ2-4; 7 nucleotides agree with TRBD1. This CDR3 region has 16 residues. The germline CDR1 and CDR2 sequences are MDHEN and SYDVKM. Trimming removed 2 bases from V and 4 bases from J; junction bases left unmatched: 8. CDR3 nucleotide sequence: TGTGCCAGCAGTTTACCCGGGACAGCCCTGAAAAACATTCAGTACTTC. Amino acid sequence: CASSLPGTALKNIQYF.

This clonotype was recorded a few times. This chain uses TRBV28 with TRBJ1-2; no reliable D call. The germline CDR1 and CDR2 sequences are MDHEN and SYDVKM. V was trimmed by 7 bases and J by 5 bases, leaving 17 bases between them. CDR3 length equals 14 residues. CDR3 sequence (DNA): TGTGCCAGCAAGCTCCCCGGGTCGGGTTATGGCTACACCTTC. Translation gives CASKLPGSGYGYTF.

This clonotype occurred many times. The rearrangement uses TRBV7-2 and TRBJ1-1; tentatively, D is TRBD1 (5 bases). V was shortened by 5 bases and J by 5 bases, with 18 bases between the two germline ends. This CDR3 is 15 amino acids long. The germline V gene encodes CDR1 SGHTA and CDR2 FQGNSA. The CDR3 spells CASSRSGGVATEAFF. DNA of the CDR3: TGTGCCAGCAGCCGGAGTGGGGGGGTAGCAACTGAAGCTTTCTTT.

Only a few counts were recorded for this clonotype. The CDR3 nucleotides are TGTGCCAGCAGGCCCGGGGCTAGATCACCGCAGTATTTT. Its translation: CASRPGARSPQYF. This chain connects TRBV5-5 to TRBJ2-3; possibly TRBD1 or TRBD2 for D (5 bases each). This CDR3 spans 13 amino acids. From germline, CDR1 is SGHKS and CDR2 YYEKEE (reference sequence). V was clipped by 5 bases and J by 10 bases, with 17 bases between them.